The entry below gives a single T cell receptor beta chain sequence along with its context. Its antigen is unknown. The data stem from a study of CXCR3-negative and CXCR3-positive naive CD8 T cells. Study-level findings and limits: TRBV-TRBJ usage was similar across naive CXCR3 subsets but distinct in memory cells. TRB CDR3 properties indicated TCR strength, while surface CD5 was similar across naive subsets.

Per germline, CDR1 SGHRS and CDR2 YFSETQ. CDR3 length: 15 amino acids. In preparing the TRB cDNA libraries, 5' RACE with UMI labels was used. One entry per CDR3 protein, without DNA, is what TCRdb gives after re-calling the 5' RACE reads. The listing records approximately 58,000 distinct CDR3 sequences. This receptor was identified in a human donor in good health. Some clones in this sample may be carry-over from other donors' samples. The sequencing sample was made of naive CXCR3- CD8+ T cells from blood. Subset reported: CD45RO-CCR7+CD27+CD95- naive CD8+ T cells lacking CXCR3 (TNR3-). J is TRBJ2-3 and V is TRBV5-1; TCRdb outputs TRBD1, but without DNA this stays unchecked. This CDR3 reads CASSHADRGTDTQYF.